This TCR beta chain was recovered during a study of multiple sclerosis patients with progressive multifocal leukoencephalopathy. As concerns this clone: What it recognizes is unknown.

Specified time point: time of PML onset. Method: immunoSEQ multiplex PCR; TCRdb's copy keeps in-frame clones and lacks some. This sample has some 31,000 clones, with about 90% found just once. Germline V gene data show CDR1 as MNHEY and CDR2 as SMNVEV (reference sequence). Trimming took off 5 bases at V and 3 bases at J, with 20 bases between the two ends. The CDR3 is 17 amino acids. The study's findings and limits: TRBV and TRBJ usage showed no common pattern when PML developed.

The chain links TRBV27 to TRBJ1-5; D remains ambiguous. The TCR was taken from a human donor with progressive multifocal leukoencephalopathy. Sequencing was performed on PBMCs, taken from a patient treated with natalizumab. The DNA for the CDR3 is TGTGCCAGCAGTCGTGGGTCCCGTGAAGTTAACAATCAGCCCCAGCATTTT. Its protein is CASSRGSREVNNQPQHF.